Included here is one TCR beta chain sequence, with context. The record originates from a study of shared clonotypes between healthy human individuals. Here immunoSEQ multiplex PCR was the method, and the copy in TCRdb shows in-frame clones only, minus some. This sample carries hundreds of thousands of clones, around four fifths of them seen once, and the ten largest clones take more than 1.5%. CDR3 length: 14 amino acids. CDR1 and CDR2 (germline): MNHNS, SASEGT. The ends lost 6 bases at V and 7 bases at J; junction bases unmatched: 9. The receptor's source is a young woman in good health. The chain is built from TRBV6-1 and TRBJ2-1; 7 bases fit TRBD2. Specimen: memory CD4+ T cells sorted from blood. Subset here: CD45RA-negative fraction. The CDR3 coding sequence is TGTGCCAGCAGCCTCCGCGGGAGCGTTAATGAGCAGTTCTTC. This codes for CASSLRGSVNEQFF.